The 20 T cell receptor beta chains below all came from one sample that was sequenced in a study of cytomegalovirus exposure and HLA in healthy donors. Vbeta (60) and Jbeta (13) primers were used in the PCR. Libraries were prepared by immunoSEQ multiplex PCR; TCRdb keeps only in-frame clonotypes and omits some of them. The sample lists about 96,000 clones; 60% to 75% were seen once. Sequences were obtained from PBMCs. Every receptor here comes from a woman between 65 and 79 years old in good health and CMV-seropositive.

The rearrangement uses TRBV30 and TRBJ2-7, with 13 bases fitting TRBD2. This CDR3 is 14 amino acids long. Germline-derived CDR1 and CDR2 are GTSNPN and SVGIG (reference sequence). J gave up 4 bases and V 5 bases, and 5 bases lay outside the gene matches. CDR3 coding DNA: TGTGCCTGGGGACTAGCGGGAGCCTCGTACGAGCAGTACTTC. Amino acid sequence: CAWGLAGASYEQYF.

The V and J genes are TRBV2 and TRBJ2-5; perhaps TRBD1 as D (6 bases). The germline CDR1 and CDR2 sequences are SNHLY and FYNNEI. Between the trimmed V and J ends, which lost 6 bases and 5 bases, there was a span of 13 bases. This CDR3 has 13 residues. CDR3 region: CASRQTGLETQYF. CDR3 nucleotide sequence: TGTGCCAGCAGACAAACAGGGCTGGAGACCCAGTACTTC.

The chain recombines TRBV15 with TRBJ1-1, with D unresolved. The germline V and J ends were trimmed by 1 base and 4 bases, with 19 bases remaining between them. The CDR3 is 17 residues long. Germline assignment: CDR1 LNHNV and CDR2 YYDKDF (reference sequence). CDR3 region: CATSRGTVPRRFTEAFF. CDR3 DNA sequence: TGTGCCACCAGCAGAGGCACAGTACCCCGCCGTTTCACTGAAGCTTTCTTT.

This chain uses TRBV28 with TRBJ2-1; 7 bases fit TRBD2. Germline-derived CDR1 and CDR2 are MDHEN and SYDVKM. The CDR3 runs to 15 residues. V dropped 8 bases and J dropped 5; count of bases not matched to a gene: 12. CDR3 sequence reads: CASSLWGGSHNEQFF. The CDR3 nucleotides read TGTGCCAGCTCCCTCTGGGGGGGGTCCCACAATGAGCAGTTCTTC.

The chain recombines TRBV6-1 with TRBJ1-4, with D unclear. The V end lost 7 bases, the J end lost 4 bases, and 7 bases lay between the germline ends. The CDR3 is 12 amino acids. Per germline, CDR1 MNHNS and CDR2 SASEGT. The CDR3 DNA follows: TGTGCCAGCACCGGGAGTAATGAAAAACTGTTTTTT. This gives the protein CASTGSNEKLFF.

This sequence joins TRBV11-2 and TRBJ1-2; 12 nucleotides agree with TRBD1. CDR1 SGHAT and CDR2 FQNNGV come from the germline V gene. This CDR3 is built from 17 residues. The junction had 7 bases not matched to a gene; V was cut back by 5 bases and J by 0 bases. The CDR3 is CASSHRDRGPTNYGYTF. CDR3 nucleotide sequence: TGTGCCAGCAGCCACCGGGACAGGGGGCCAACTAACTATGGCTACACCTTC.

V gene TRBV19 combines with J gene TRBJ2-5; 10 bases align to TRBD1. CDR1 and CDR2 from the germline V gene are LNHDA and SQIVND (reference sequence). Trimming took 1 base from V and 4 from J; bases not matched to a gene: 6. CDR3 length: 16 amino acids. CDR3 region: CASSIGGQGVRETQYF. CDR3 in DNA: TGTGCCAGTAGTATAGGAGGACAGGGGGTTAGAGAGACCCAGTACTTC.

The V and J genes are TRBV28 and TRBJ2-7, with D possibly matching TRBD1 (6 bases). Per germline, CDR1 MDHEN and CDR2 SYDVKM. Trimming stripped 4 bases from V and 2 bases from J, with 15 bases between. The CDR3 runs 15 residues. The CDR3 loop is CASSSYGGRAYEQYF. As DNA, the CDR3 is TGTGCCAGCAGTTCCTATGGGGGCAGGGCCTACGAGCAGTACTTC.

The rearrangement joins TRBV15 to TRBJ2-7; possibly TRBD2 for D (5 bases). CDR1 and CDR2 (germline): LNHNV, YYDKDF (reference sequence). The CDR3 consists of 16 residues. Trimming stripped 1 base from V and 0 bases from J, with 13 bases between. The CDR3 region has the DNA TGTGCCACCAGCAGAGGGCTAGGAGGCCTCTCCTACGAGCAGTACTTC. This encodes CATSRGLGGLSYEQYF.

The genes are TRBV2 and TRBJ1-4; D is perhaps TRBD1 (6 bases). This CDR3 has 15 residues. Germline loops: CDR1 SNHLY, CDR2 FYNNEI. V was clipped by 6 bases and J by 5 bases, with 16 bases between them. The CDR3 nucleotides are TGTGCCAGCAGACCCGCAGGGGCCAAAAATGAAAAACTGTTTTTT. Its translation is CASRPAGAKNEKLFF.

The V and J genes are TRBV18 and TRBJ2-3, with TRBD2 matching 13 bases. CDR1 KGHSH and CDR2 LQKENI come from the germline V gene. Trimming removed 10 bases from V and 2 bases from J; junction bases left unmatched: 12. The CDR3 has 17 residues. Here the CDR3 DNA reads TGTGCCACCTCCCCGACTAGCGGGGGGACCTCCACAGATACGCAGTATTTT. Protein product: CATSPTSGGTSTDTQYF.

The V call is TRBV15, the J call TRBJ1-4; TRBD1 aligns across 11 bases. CDR1 is LNHNV, CDR2 YYDKDF, per germline (reference sequence). With 6 bases clipped from V and 11 bases from J, the junction kept 11 bases outside the gene matches. The CDR3 has 15 residues. The CDR3 region is CATSPRDRGFWKLFF. Written as DNA, the CDR3 is TGTGCCACCAGTCCCCGGGACAGGGGGTTTTGGAAACTGTTTTTT.

The chain recombines TRBV19 with TRBJ1-6; TRBD1 is a possible D gene (5 bases). Germline CDR1 reads LNHDA; CDR2 reads SQIVND (reference sequence). V gave up 3 bases and J gave up 8 bases, with 17 bases separating them. This CDR3 spans 16 amino acids. The CDR3 bases are TGTGCCAGTAGTATGATACAGATTTTAGGGGATTCACCCCTCCACTTT. Translation gives CASSMIQILGDSPLHF.

The V call is TRBV6-5, the J call TRBJ2-5; 9 nucleotides line up with TRBD2. Germline V gene sequence: CDR1 MNHEY, CDR2 SVGAGI. The CDR3 runs 15 residues. The trim removed 6 bases at V and 6 bases at J, leaving 11 bases unmatched. The CDR3 loop reads CASSLEVAGEKTQYF. The CDR3 bases are TGTGCCAGCAGCCTCGAGGTAGCGGGAGAAAAGACCCAGTACTTC.

Here the CDR3 DNA reads TGTGCCAGCAGCGTAGATGCCAGGGGGTGGACCGGGGAGCTGTTTTTT. Translation: CASSVDARGWTGELFF. The chain uses TRBV9 and TRBJ2-2; 7 positions match TRBD1. This CDR3 spans 16 amino acids. V shed 0 bases, J shed 5 bases, and the junction held 7 bases outside the gene matches. Germline CDR1 reads SGDLS; CDR2 reads YYNGEE. The whole variable domain, remainder taken from reference TRBV9 and TRBJ2-2, is DSGVTQTPKHLITATGQRVTLRCSPRSGDLSVYWYQQSLDQGLQFLIQYYNGEERAKGNILERFSAQQFPDLHSELNLSSLELGDSALYFCASSVDARGWTGELFFGEGSRLTVL.

This chain links TRBV28 with TRBJ2-3, with 7 nucleotides matching TRBD1. V gave up 7 bases and J gave up 4 bases; unmatched junction bases: 11. Germline V gene lookup returns CDR1 MDHEN and CDR2 SYDVKM. The CDR3 is made up of 15 amino acids. This chain's CDR3 is CASNRDSELPDTQYF. As DNA, the CDR3 is TGTGCCAGCAACCGGGACAGCGAGCTTCCAGATACGCAGTATTTT.

This clone has just one count. The rearrangement joins TRBV11-2 to TRBJ2-5; 9 bases map to TRBD1. Germline lookup yields CDR1 SGHAT and CDR2 FQNNGV. The CDR3 spans 16 residues. V shed 0 bases, J shed 5 bases, and the junction held 7 bases outside the gene matches. The DNA of the CDR3 is TGTGCCAGCAGCTTAGACGGGACAGGGTATGGGGAGACCCAGTACTTC. It is translated as CASSLDGTGYGETQYF. Together with reference TRBV11-2 and TRBJ2-5, the CDR3 gives the full variable domain: EAGVAQSPRYKIIEKRQSVAFWCNPISGHATLYWYQQILGQGPKLLIQFQNNGVVDDSQLPKDRFSAERLKGVDSTLKIQPAKLEDSAVYLCASSLDGTGYGETQYFGPGTRLLVL.

This clone has just one count. The V call is TRBV6-1, the J call TRBJ1-5, with 9 bases lining up with TRBD1. The junction had 6 bases not matched to a gene; V was cut back by 6 bases and J by 9 bases. Germline V gene sequence: CDR1 MNHNS, CDR2 SASEGT. The CDR3 consists of 13 residues. CDR3 sequence: CASRQGAQGPQHF. The CDR3, as DNA: TGTGCCAGCAGACAGGGGGCCCAAGGGCCCCAGCATTTT.

V and J are TRBV12-2 and TRBJ1-4; the table's D call, TRBD1, has no DNA check behind it. TRBV12-2 is reported as a pseudogene. The CDR3 sequence is 16 residues long. The CDR3, as DNA: TGTGCAAGTCGCTTGACCAGGACAGCAACTAATGAAAAACTGTTTTTT. The encoded protein is CASRLTRTATNEKLFF.

This clone has only a few counts. V and J are TRBV11-2 and TRBJ2-7, with 8 bases matching TRBD1. Trimming removed 5 bases from V and 4 bases from J; junction bases left unmatched: 4. The CDR3 is 13 amino acids. CDR1 and CDR2 from the germline V gene are SGHAT and FQNNGV. Here the CDR3 DNA reads TGTGCCAGCAGCCCCGGGACAGGTTACGAGCAGTACTTC. Amino acids: CASSPGTGYEQYF.